This T cell receptor (beta chain) was recovered during a study of cytomegalovirus exposure and HLA in healthy donors. Study background: HLA-typed donors were the source of 80 million to 90 million unique TCRs, which an early data release held.

The germline V and J ends were trimmed by 2 bases and 4 bases, with 12 bases remaining between them. The CDR3 has 14 residues. Germline V gene sequence: CDR1 SGDLS, CDR2 YYNGEE. With 60 Vbeta and 13 Jbeta primers, the PCR was carried out. Study processing details: An analysis that came later counted roughly 87 million unique TCR beta chains, around 12 million shared. Sequencing was performed with immunoSEQ multiplex PCR; in TCRdb, only in-frame clones are kept and a portion is missing. D and trimming come from the DNA, and the V and J calls and clone size come from that table. Here the sample spans some 150,000 clones, under 85% being singletons.

The rearrangement uses TRBV9 and TRBJ1-1; D not resolved. The source is a female donor in good health and CMV-seronegative. Sequencing used PBMCs. CDR3 sequence reads: CASSVDLRGTEAFF. As DNA, the CDR3 is TGTGCCAGCAGCGTTGACCTTCGGGGCACTGAAGCTTTCTTT.